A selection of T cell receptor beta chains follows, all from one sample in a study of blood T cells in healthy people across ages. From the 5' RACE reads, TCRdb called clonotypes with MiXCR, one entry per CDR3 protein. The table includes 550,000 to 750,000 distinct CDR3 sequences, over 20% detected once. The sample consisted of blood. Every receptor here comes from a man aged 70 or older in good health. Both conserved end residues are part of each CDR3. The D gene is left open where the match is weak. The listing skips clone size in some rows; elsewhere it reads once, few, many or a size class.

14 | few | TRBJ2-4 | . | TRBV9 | CASSLRTLGDIQYF | TGTGCCAGCAGCCTACGGACACTGGGAGACATTCAGTACTTC
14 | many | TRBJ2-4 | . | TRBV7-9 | CASSLWVDKNIQYF | TGTGCCAGCAGCTTATGGGTCGACAAAAACATTCAGTACTTC
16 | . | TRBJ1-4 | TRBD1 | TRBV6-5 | CASSYLHRGQNEKLFF | TGTGCCAGCAGTTACCTCCACAGGGGACAGAATGAAAAACTGTTTTTT
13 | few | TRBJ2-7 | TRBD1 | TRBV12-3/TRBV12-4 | CASSTNRGHEQYF | TGTGCCAGCAGTACGAACAGGGGTCACGAGCAGTACTTC
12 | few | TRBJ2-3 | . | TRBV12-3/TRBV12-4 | CASRITTDTQYF | TGTGCCAGCAGAATCACCACAGATACGCAGTATTTT
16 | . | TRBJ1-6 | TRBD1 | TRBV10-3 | CAISERGQPYNSPLHF | TGTGCCATCAGTGAGCGGGGACAGCCATATAATTCACCCCTCCACTTT
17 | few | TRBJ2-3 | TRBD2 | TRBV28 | CASSFPASSGSRDTQYF | TGTGCCAGCAGTTTCCCCGCATCTAGCGGGAGTCGTGATACGCAGTATTTT
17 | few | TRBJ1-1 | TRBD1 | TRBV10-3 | CAIRPGQGRSDGTEAFF | TGTGCCATCAGGCCGGGACAGGGGAGGAGTGACGGCACTGAAGCTTTCTTT
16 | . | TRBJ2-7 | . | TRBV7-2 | CASSPWPRRDSYEQYF | TGTGCCAGCAGCCCCTGGCCCCGGCGGGACTCCTACGAGCAGTACTTC
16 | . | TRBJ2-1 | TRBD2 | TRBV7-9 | CASSHSGVNNVDEQSF | TGTGCCAGCAGCCATAGCGGGGTCAACAATGTCGATGAGCAGTCCTTC
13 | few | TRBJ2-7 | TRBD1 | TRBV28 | CASRGRGSNEQYF | TGTGCCAGTAGGGGCAGGGGGAGTAACGAGCAGTACTTC
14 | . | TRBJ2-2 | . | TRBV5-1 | CASTSSANTGELFF | TGCGCCAGCACCTCTAGCGCGAACACCGGGGAGCTGTTTTTT
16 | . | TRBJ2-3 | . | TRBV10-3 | CAISESSSRGTDTQYF | TGTGCCATCAGTGAGTCGTCCAGTCGGGGCACAGATACGCAGTATTTT
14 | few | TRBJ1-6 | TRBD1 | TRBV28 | CASTGTGYNSPLHF | TGTGCCAGCACCGGGACAGGATATAATTCACCCCTCCACTTT
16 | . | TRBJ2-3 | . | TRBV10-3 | CAISEPSEPSTDTQYF | TGTGCCATCAGTGAGCCCTCGGAACCGAGCACAGATACGCAGTATTTT
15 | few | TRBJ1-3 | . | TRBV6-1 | CASRPTTGTGNTIYF | TGTGCCAGCAGACCCACTACAGGGACTGGAAACACCATATATTTT
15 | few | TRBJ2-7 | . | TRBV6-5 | CASSDGSPPIYEQYF | TGTGCCAGCAGTGACGGGAGTCCCCCAATCTACGAGCAGTACTTC
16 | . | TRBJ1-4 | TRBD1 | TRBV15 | CATSREATGENEKLFF | TGTGCCACCAGCAGAGAGGCAACAGGGGAGAATGAAAAACTGTTTTTT
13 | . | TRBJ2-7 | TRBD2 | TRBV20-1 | CSARAGNTYEQYF | TGCAGTGCCCGAGCGGGGAACACCTACGAGCAGTACTTC
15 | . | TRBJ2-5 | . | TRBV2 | CASSEGFRGQETQYF | TGTGCCAGCAGTGAAGGGTTTAGGGGCCAAGAGACCCAGTACTTC
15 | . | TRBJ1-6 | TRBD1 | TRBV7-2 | CASSLDRGANSPLHF | TGTGCCAGCAGCTTGGACAGGGGGGCTAATTCACCCCTCCACTTT
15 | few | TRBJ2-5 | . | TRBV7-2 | CASSQRAAAQETQYF | TGTGCCAGCAGCCAGCGGGCCGCGGCCCAAGAGACCCAGTACTTC
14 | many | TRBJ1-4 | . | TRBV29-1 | CSVGVHSTNEKLFF | TGCAGCGTTGGTGTACACTCAACTAATGAAAAACTGTTTTTT
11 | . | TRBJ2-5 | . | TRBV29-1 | CSVLAHGAQYF | TGCAGCGTTTTAGCGCATGGGGCCCAGTACTTC
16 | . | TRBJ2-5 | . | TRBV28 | CASSPPGLRHQETQYF | TGTGCCAGCAGTCCTCCGGGCCTAAGGCACCAAGAGACCCAGTACTTC
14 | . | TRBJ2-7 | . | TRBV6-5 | CASSTGRSSYEQYF | TGTGCCAGCAGTACCGGACGGAGCTCCTACGAGCAGTACTTC